This is a list of T cell receptor beta chains from one sample in a study of neurological immune-mediated disorders. TCRdb redid the calling of the 5' RACE reads with MiXCR, one entry per CDR3 protein. The sample records approximately 40,000 distinct CDR3 sequences, about 14% being singletons. Sequencing was done on a sample of CD4+ T cells from blood. These receptors were collected from a woman aged 60 to 75 with HTLV-1-associated myelopathy (HAM/TSP). Each CDR3 is given with its conserved first and last residue. A D gene is named only where the DNA matches it firmly. The size of a clone is reported for some rows only, either as once, few or many, or as a class for expanded clones.

D gene	V gene	clone size	J gene	CDR3 protein	CDR3 DNA
TRBD1	TRBV20-1	many	TRBJ1-2	CSPGQGDYGYTF	TGCAGTCCGGGACAGGGGGACTATGGCTACACCTTC
.	TRBV5-1	many	TRBJ2-3	CASSQGQIPSTDTQYF	TGCGCCAGCAGCCAAGGACAGATACCTAGCACAGATACGCAGTATTTT
TRBD1	TRBV5-1	many	TRBJ1-3	CASSLSGGTAGNTIYF	TGCGCCAGCAGCTTGTCCGGGGGGACAGCTGGAAACACCATATATTTT
.	TRBV20-1	many	TRBJ2-3	CSASQVASSATDTQYF	TGCAGTGCTAGTCAAGTAGCCTCATCCGCCACAGATACGCAGTATTTT
.	TRBV6-1	many	TRBJ1-5	CASKMGQTNQPQHF	TGTGCCAGCAAGATGGGACAAACAAATCAGCCCCAGCATTTT
TRBD1	TRBV5-4	.	TRBJ2-3	CASHGTGGAVTDTQYF	TGTGCTAGCCACGGGACAGGGGGCGCCGTCACAGATACGCAGTATTTT
.	TRBV6-5	many	TRBJ2-7	CASSPPRGYEQYF	TGTGCCAGCAGCCCCCCGCGGGGCTACGAGCAGTACTTC
.	TRBV2	.	TRBJ1-2	CASTLGDFGGYTF	TGTGCCAGCACGCTTGGAGACTTTGGAGGCTACACCTTC
.	TRBV18	.	TRBJ2-2	CASSPISSLHNTGELFF	TGTGCCAGCTCACCAATCTCTAGCCTACATAACACCGGGGAGCTGTTTTTT
.	TRBV24-1	many	TRBJ2-7	CATMGRKAYEQYF	TGTGCCACCATGGGGCGAAAAGCCTACGAGCAGTACTTC
TRBD2	TRBV5-5	.	TRBJ2-5	CASSVSGSSGEQYF	TGTGCCAGCAGCGTTAGCGGGAGTTCGGGAGAGCAGTACTTC
TRBD1	TRBV5-4	once	TRBJ1-6	CASSARGGQTNSPLHF	TGTGCCAGCAGCGCCCGCGGGGGACAGACCAATTCACCCCTCCACTTT
.	TRBV7-2	.	TRBJ1-2	CANSLAVQYYGYTF	TGTGCCAACAGCTTAGCGGTGCAGTACTATGGCTACACCTTC
.	TRBV7-3	.	TRBJ1-1	CASSLLGTEAFF	TGTGCCAGCAGCTTATTAGGGACTGAAGCTTTCTTT
TRBD1	TRBV5-1	many	TRBJ1-1	CASNLDRSNTEAFF	TGCGCCAGCAACCTGGACAGGTCGAACACTGAAGCTTTCTTT
.	TRBV7-6	many	TRBJ1-4	CASSLGVGASATNEKLFF	TGTGCCAGCAGCTTAGGCGTAGGGGCCAGTGCAACTAATGAAAAACTGTTTTTT
.	TRBV12-3/TRBV12-4	many	TRBJ1-2	CASSETVSGYTF	TGTGCCAGCAGTGAGACAGTATCTGGCTACACCTTC
.	TRBV6-6	.	TRBJ2-3	CASSRSRGTDTQYF	TGTGCCAGCAGCCGAAGCCGGGGCACAGATACGCAGTATTTT
.	TRBV20-1	many	TRBJ2-1	CSARVRGSDYNEQFF	TGCAGTGCTAGAGTCCGTGGATCCGATTACAATGAGCAGTTCTTC
TRBD1	TRBV30	many	TRBJ2-4	CALTGGGNIQYF	TGTGCCTTGACAGGGGGGGGGAACATTCAGTACTTC
.	TRBV20-1	many	TRBJ1-1	CSAKNYYRENTEAFF	TGCAGTGCTAAAAACTACTATAGGGAAAACACTGAAGCTTTCTTT
.	TRBV18	many	TRBJ1-6	CASSLGRAIYNSPLHF	TGTGCCAGCTCACTTGGACGGGCAATATATAATTCACCCCTCCACTTT
TRBD2	TRBV20-1	many	TRBJ2-1	CSAPKPGLAGNYNEQFF	TGCAGTGCACCCAAACCAGGACTAGCGGGGAACTACAATGAGCAGTTCTTC
.	TRBV5-1	many	TRBJ1-1	CASSLAGGAMNTEAFF	TGCGCCAGCAGCTTGGCCGGTGGAGCCATGAACACTGAAGCTTTCTTT
TRBD2	TRBV7-9	.	TRBJ2-1	CASSSQGLAGDEQFF	TGTGCCAGCAGCTCCCAGGGACTAGCGGGAGATGAGCAGTTCTTC
TRBD1	TRBV24-1	many	TRBJ1-2	CATSDSNRGGYTF	TGTGCCACCAGTGATTCGAACAGGGGTGGCTACACCTTC
.	TRBV20-1	many	TRBJ2-5	CSASTGRSEYF	TGCAGTGCTAGTACAGGCCGGAGTGAGTACTTC
.	TRBV12-3/TRBV12-4	many	TRBJ1-2	CASSLTGGRGRYGYTF	TGTGCCAGCAGTTTGACGGGGGGAAGGGGTCGCTATGGCTACACCTTC
TRBD1	TRBV20-1	many	TRBJ2-4	CSARDIQDRGKNIQYF	TGCAGTGCTAGAGATATTCAGGACAGGGGTAAAAACATTCAGTACTTC
.	TRBV6-6	many	TRBJ1-2	CASSYEGDTSNYGYTF	TGTGCCAGCAGTTACGAGGGGGACACTTCTAACTATGGCTACACCTTC
.	TRBV7-9	many	TRBJ2-5	CASSFGPEQETQYF	TGTGCCAGCAGCTTTGGACCAGAGCAAGAGACCCAGTACTTC
.	TRBV5-1	many	TRBJ1-5	CASSQDQLGNQPQHF	TGCGCCAGCAGCCAGGACCAATTGGGCAATCAGCCCCAGCATTTT
.	TRBV20-1	many	TRBJ2-4	CSAYQTPAKNIQYF	TGCAGTGCGTATCAGACCCCAGCCAAAAACATTCAGTACTTC
TRBD2	TRBV20-1	many	TRBJ2-3	CSARSGGADTQYF	TGCAGTGCTAGATCGGGGGGGGCAGATACGCAGTATTTT
TRBD1	TRBV5-1	many	TRBJ1-6	CASSTGQRPSSPLHF	TGCGCCAGCAGTACGGGACAGCGCCCCTCCTCACCCCTCCACTTT
.	TRBV7-8	many	TRBJ2-3	CASSLAYYRRSTDTQYF	TGTGCCAGCAGCTTAGCGTACTACCGCCGTAGCACAGATACGCAGTATTTT
TRBD1	TRBV19	many	TRBJ1-5	CASSMDRDNQPQHF	TGTGCCAGTAGTATGGACAGGGATAATCAGCCCCAGCATTTT
.	TRBV20-1	many	TRBJ1-2	CSATPGGTNYGYTF	TGCAGTGCCACGCCGGGAGGAACTAACTATGGCTACACCTTC
.	TRBV20-1	many	TRBJ2-5	CSARKRRGGSVLSQYF	TGCAGTGCTAGAAAGCGTAGGGGCGGTTCCGTTTTGTCCCAGTACTTC
.	TRBV5-5	many	TRBJ1-1	CASSRFQGPENTEAFF	TGTGCCAGCAGCCGTTTTCAGGGCCCCGAGAACACTGAAGCTTTCTTT
.	TRBV7-9	many	TRBJ2-3	CASSPLAGSTDTQYF	TGTGCCAGCAGCCCCCTGGCGGGTTCCACAGATACGCAGTATTTT
TRBD2	TRBV11-2	once	TRBJ2-2	CASSLVAGVDGGELFF	TGTGCCAGCAGCTTAGTTGCGGGGGTTGATGGCGGGGAGCTGTTTTTT
TRBD1	TRBV5-4	.	TRBJ2-3	CASSSDRVATTDTQYF	TGTGCCAGCAGCTCGGACAGGGTTGCTACCACAGATACGCAGTATTTT
.	TRBV5-1	many	TRBJ1-6	CASSLTRQAGDNSPLHF	TGCGCCAGCAGCTTAACGAGACAAGCCGGTGATAATTCACCCCTCCACTTT
.	TRBV5-1	many	TRBJ2-3	CASSLDGDQVTDTQYF	TGCGCCAGCAGCTTGGACGGGGACCAGGTCACAGATACGCAGTATTTT
.	TRBV2	.	TRBJ2-3	CASSEMYRRDTDTQYF	TGTGCCAGCAGTGAAATGTACAGGAGGGACACAGATACGCAGTATTTT
.	TRBV5-1	many	TRBJ1-1	CASSLVASQGTEAFF	TGCGCCAGCAGCTTGGTGGCCAGTCAGGGCACTGAAGCTTTCTTT
.	TRBV27	many	TRBJ2-5	CASSPRALETQYF	TGTGCCAGCAGTCCCCGGGCCTTAGAGACCCAGTACTTC
.	TRBV5-6	many	TRBJ1-1	CASSPVRVNTEAFF	TGTGCCAGCAGCCCGGTTAGGGTGAACACTGAAGCTTTCTTT
TRBD1	TRBV5-1	many	TRBJ1-1	CASSLAELRGNTEALF	TGCGCCAGCAGCTTAGCGGAGCTCAGGGGGAACACTGAAGCTTTATTT
.	TRBV7-8	many	TRBJ1-5	CASSLALKGGVHQPQHF	TGTGCCAGCAGCTTAGCACTGAAGGGGGGCGTTCATCAGCCCCAGCATTTT
TRBD2	TRBV20-1	many	TRBJ2-3	CSVLKGGGADDTQYF	TGCAGTGTTCTCAAGGGCGGGGGGGCCGACGATACGCAGTATTTT
.	TRBV20-1	once	TRBJ2-3	CSARAPQLDGGTDTQYF	TGCAGTGCTAGAGCCCCCCAATTAGACGGAGGCACAGATACGCAGTATTTT
.	TRBV6-2/TRBV6-3	many	TRBJ2-7	CASSYSTQISYEQYF	TGTGCCAGCAGTTACTCGACACAGATATCCTACGAGCAGTACTTC
.	TRBV11-2	many	TRBJ1-2	CASSLGGFRAAYGYTF	TGTGCCAGCAGCTTAGGCGGGTTCAGGGCCGCCTATGGCTACACCTTC